Listed here is a single T cell receptor beta chain. Its antigen remains unknown. Arm-PCR of CDR3 regions with iRepertoire HTBI primers generated TCR beta libraries. From the multiplex PCR reads, TCRdb called clonotypes with MiXCR, one entry per CDR3 protein. The sample records roughly 350,000 distinct CDR3 sequences, about 16% being singletons. This record belongs to a study of regulatory T cells in long-lasting Graves disease. Study summary: Antithyroid drugs had been taken under 3 months by newly diagnosed Graves' patients.

The time point: newly diagnosed GD, antithyroid drugs for less than 3 months. RNA from PBMCs was the source of the TCR library. Findings and limits, study-wide: Newly diagnosed Graves' patients had higher TCR diversity than persistent ones.

Germline trimming cut 4 bases from V and 4 bases from J; bases unmatched to any gene: 9. The CDR3 is 15 residues long. Germline V lookup: CDR1 SGHRS, CDR2 YFSETQ. Separately, the same data were catalogued under a study of T cells in Graves' hyperthyroidism and ophthalmopathy. As that study records: Graves' hyperthyroidism is called stable when ophthalmopathy does not progress within 18 months. Using the HTBI primer set, a first-round RT-PCR was run on the TCR CDR3.

The receptor was isolated from a woman in her late teens or twenties with Graves disease. The sequenced sample was peripheral blood mononuclear cells (PBMCs), obtained at new diagnosis, from a patient treated with antithyroid drugs. This chain uses TRBV5-1 with TRBJ1-2, with 8 nucleotides matching TRBD1. The CDR3 DNA follows: TGCGCCAGCAGCCTACAGGGGGAGGAACTCTATGGCTACACCTTC. Translated, it gives CASSLQGEELYGYTF.